The rows below give T cell receptor beta chains drawn from one sample of a study of cytomegalovirus exposure and HLA in healthy donors. Method: immunoSEQ multiplex PCR; TCRdb's copy keeps in-frame clones and lacks some. The data contain about 140,000 clones, approximately 82% of them singletons. The specimen sequenced was PBMCs. The receptors were sampled from a woman aged 55-75 years in good health and CMV-seropositive. Each CDR3 is given without its conserved first and last residue. Some rows have no size entry. The others give once, few or many, or a class for an expanded clone.

cdr3_aa	v_call	cdr3_length	j_call	clone_size
ATSQSGQSNQPQH	TRBV15	13	TRBJ1-5	.
ASSLTGNSPLH	TRBV5-6	11	TRBJ1-6	few
ASSLALAGSNEQF	TRBV7-8	13	TRBJ2-1	.
ASSSRGIGETQY	TRBV5-4	12	TRBJ2-5	.
ASSLEGGWNQPQH	TRBV5-1	13	TRBJ1-5	few
ASSPGEVINNEQF	TRBV5-1	13	TRBJ2-1	.
ASSSPAGVVETQY	TRBV28	13	TRBJ2-5	.
ASSLISSGLSTDTQY	TRBV7-2	15	TRBJ2-3	.
ASLGPGTSRSYEQY	TRBV28	14	TRBJ2-7	.
ASSETGGLEQY	TRBV28	11	TRBJ2-7	.
ASSSTGPTEAF	TRBV11-3	11	TRBJ1-1	.
ASSLIQGIAEAF	TRBV28	12	TRBJ1-1	.
ASSLLVSGELF	TRBV5-1	11	TRBJ2-2	.
AWSVRTRTEAF	TRBV30	11	TRBJ1-1	.
ASRRGRGTEAF	TRBV2	11	TRBJ1-1	.
ASSLGLGTQEQY	TRBV13	12	TRBJ2-7	.
ASSQGSGATDTQY	TRBV4-2	13	TRBJ2-3	few
ASSRTSGTDTQY	TRBV7-2	12	TRBJ2-3	few
ASSSGGYNEQF	TRBV4-3	11	TRBJ2-1	.
ASSPGQGIGEQY	TRBV28	12	TRBJ2-7	.
ASSLSRANTGELF	TRBV5-1	13	TRBJ2-2	once
ASSQDASGTDTQY	TRBV4-2	13	TRBJ2-3	.
ASSPDRGLYNEQF	TRBV19	13	TRBJ2-1	.
ASSLDRNDNEQF	TRBV7-7	12	TRBJ2-1	once
ASSPLLLDRNQPQH	TRBV5-8	14	TRBJ1-5	.
ASSLRFSRVADTQY	TRBV7-2	14	TRBJ2-3	.
ASSDGTGAAGANVLT	TRBV2	15	TRBJ2-6	.
ASSQEAGQPQH	TRBV4-2	11	TRBJ1-5	.
ASSWTSGSTDTQY	TRBV5-1	13	TRBJ2-3	.
ASSQGQGAEAF	TRBV4-1	11	TRBJ1-1	few
ASRSGPEQY	TRBV7-2	9	TRBJ2-7	.
ASSSLVGLAGRANEQF	TRBV27	16	TRBJ2-1	.
ASSDSTGNGANVLT	TRBV6-4	14	TRBJ2-6	few
ASSQGSRGVSPLH	TRBV14	13	TRBJ1-6	.
ASSVNSGQGGLQETQY	TRBV10-2	16	TRBJ2-5	.
ASSSAGETQY	TRBV5-1	10	TRBJ2-5	.
ASSLDYPPNEQY	TRBV5-1	12	TRBJ2-7	few
ASSYPGTVYYEQY	TRBV27	13	TRBJ2-7	.
ASSLARRGRNYNEQF	TRBV7-6	15	TRBJ2-1	.
ASSYRDGSDEQY	TRBV18	12	TRBJ2-7	.
ASSPRDNQETQY	TRBV5-4	12	TRBJ2-5	.
ASSSRDFYEQY	TRBV7-9	11	TRBJ2-7	.
ASSVTSGRDTQY	TRBV9	12	TRBJ2-3	once
ASSPSESGGTDTQY	TRBV18	14	TRBJ2-3	.
ASRPREAYEQY	TRBV21-1	11	TRBJ2-7	.
ASSQYGTSGNREQF	TRBV5-1	14	TRBJ2-1	.
ASTFDGSSKTQY	TRBV6-6	12	TRBJ2-5	.
ASRAAAGTYEQY	TRBV2	12	TRBJ2-7	.
ASSLMYSGRDSYEQY	TRBV5-4	15	TRBJ2-7	once
SVEETRNEKLF	TRBV29-1	11	TRBJ1-4	.
ASSPRDRASYEQY	TRBV6-6	13	TRBJ2-7	once
ASSLAGQYEQY	TRBV11-2	11	TRBJ2-7	once
ASSLVCEQY	TRBV7-9	9	TRBJ2-7	.
ASSRGRGAGRGISRTDTQY	TRBV4-2	19	TRBJ2-3	.
ASSFISTDTQY	TRBV7-9	11	TRBJ2-3	.
ASSLSPRGGQPQH	TRBV28	13	TRBJ1-5	few